This passage covers 5 T cell receptor beta chains from one sample sequenced in a study of blood T cell repertoires in COVID-19. The protocol was immunoSEQ multiplex PCR, while the TCRdb copy is restricted to in-frame clones and leaves out a portion. The sample carries around 370,000 clones, almost 90% recorded once. The sequenced sample consisted of peripheral blood. All receptors come from a woman aged 70-85 years with COVID-19, enrolled during active disease.

This clone turned up a few times. V usage is TRBV29-1 and J usage is TRBJ2-5; 9 bases fit TRBD1. CDR3 length equals 13 residues. CDR1 SQVTM and CDR2 ANQGSEA come from the germline V gene. The V segment lost 2 bases and the J segment 4 bases; nucleotides outside the gene matches: 2. The CDR3 DNA reads TGCAGCGTTGAAACACAGGGGGCAGAGACCCAGTACTTC. It codes for CSVETQGAETQYF. The entire variable domain, with the rest obtained from reference TRBV29-1 and TRBJ2-5, is as follows: SAVISQKPSRDICQRGTSLTIQCQVDSQVTMMFWYRQQPGQSLTLIATANQGSEATYESGFVIDKFPISRPNLTFSTLTVSNMSPEDSSIYLCSVETQGAETQYFGPGTRLLVL.

This chain uses TRBV30 with TRBJ2-1; 14 bases match TRBD2. V gave up 2 bases and J gave up 9 bases; unmatched junction bases: 3. The CDR3 is 14 residues long. Germline lookup yields CDR1 GTSNPN and CDR2 SVGIG (reference sequence). CDR3 residues: CAWSLGTSGGEQFF. CDR3 in DNA: TGTGCCTGGAGTTTGGGGACTAGCGGGGGTGAGCAGTTCTTC.

In this sample, this clone turned up a few times. The V call is TRBV6-5, the J call TRBJ1-2, with D tentatively TRBD1 (5 bases). In germline, CDR1 is MNHEY, CDR2 SVGAGI. The CDR3 consists of 15 residues. Trimming cost V 7 bases and J 0 bases, with 15 bases left between them. The DNA for the CDR3 is TGTGCCAGCAAACAACTACAGGAATCTAACTATGGCTACACCTTC. Translated: CASKQLQESNYGYTF.

The rearrangement links TRBV2 to TRBJ2-7; 10 bases fit TRBD1. CDR3 length equals 16 residues. CDR1 SNHLY and CDR2 FYNNEI come from the germline V gene. V dropped 1 base and J dropped 0; count of bases not matched to a gene: 3. For the CDR3, the DNA is TGTGCCAGCAGTGAAGGGGACAGGGGTCCCTCCTACGAGCAGTACTTC. Its protein product is CASSEGDRGPSYEQYF.

A few counts support this clone. In DNA form, the CDR3 reads TGTGCCAGCTCACCAATAGGTTATTGGCAGGACACTGAAGCTTTCTTT. Translating gives CASSPIGYWQDTEAFF. The chain combines TRBV18 with TRBJ1-1; D gene ambiguous. The CDR3 consists of 16 residues. Looked up from germline, CDR1 is KGHSH and CDR2 is LQKENI. V shed 2 bases and J shed 3 bases, with 16 bases lying between them.